These 32 T cell receptor beta chains were sequenced from one sample in a study of cytotoxic CD8 clonotypes in ibrutinib-treated CLL. The data were produced by immunoSEQ multiplex PCR, yet TCRdb's version contains in-frame clones alone and is incomplete. The sample includes 130,000 to 150,000 clones, around 93% seen only once; the top ten take roughly a tenth. Specimen: PBMCs, collected after 12 months of ibrutinib treatment. The receptors stem from a human donor with chronic lymphocytic leukemia.

The chain links TRBV19 to TRBJ2-4; 8 bases agree with TRBD1. Germline trimming cut 3 bases from V and 8 bases from J; bases unmatched to any gene: 3. There are 13 residues in the CDR3. Germline lookup yields CDR1 LNHDA and CDR2 SQIVND (reference sequence). The CDR3 nucleotides read TGTGCCAGTAGTATCAGGGGGCCGGACATTCAGTACTTC. It is translated as CASSIRGPDIQYF.

This chain connects TRBV7-2 to TRBJ2-4; 7 nucleotides match TRBD2. This CDR3 region has 13 residues. The trim removed 2 bases at V and 8 bases at J, leaving 3 bases unmatched. Germline V CDR1 and CDR2: SGHTA, FQGNSA. The CDR3 DNA reads as TGTGCCAGCAGCTTACCGCGGGAGTACATTCAGTACTTC. Its translation: CASSLPREYIQYF.

The rearrangement uses TRBV6-5 and TRBJ2-3; TRBD2 might be the D (5 bases). V lost 6 bases and J lost 4, with 5 bases in between. CDR3 length equals 11 residues. Germline-derived CDR1 and CDR2 are MNHEY and SVGAGI. The CDR3 DNA reads TGTGCCAGCAGGCGGGCAGATACGCAGTATTTT. This translates into CASRRADTQYF.

V and J are TRBV11-3 and TRBJ2-1; D remains unclear. V lost 3 bases to trimming and J lost 5 bases, with 17 bases between them. There are 16 residues in the CDR3. From germline, CDR1 is SGHNT and CDR2 YENEEA. This CDR3 reads CASSLFHFGPNNEQFF. The CDR3 coding sequence is TGTGCCAGCAGCTTGTTTCACTTCGGACCAAACAATGAGCAGTTCTTC.

This clone came up once. The chain employs TRBV2 and TRBJ2-7, with TRBD1 as a possible D gene (6 bases). The CDR3 has 16 amino acids. Trimming shortened V by 6 bases and J by 3 bases, and 21 bases separated the two germline ends. Germline V gene data show CDR1 as SNHLY and CDR2 as FYNNEI. The CDR3 sequence is CASRKRGLGFRYEQYF. The CDR3 DNA reads as TGTGCCAGCAGAAAAAGGGGGTTAGGTTTCCGCTACGAGCAGTACTTC. The variable domain in full, completed from reference TRBV2 and TRBJ2-7, reads EPEVTQTPSHQVTQMGQEVILRCVPISNHLYFYWYRQILGQKVEFLVSFYNNEISEKSEIFDDQFSVERPDGSNFTLKIRSTKLEDSAMYFCASRKRGLGFRYEQYFGPGTRLTVT.

This clone was recorded once. This chain links TRBV29-1 with TRBJ2-5, with TRBD2 matching over 15 bases. This CDR3 comprises 15 residues. Germline V gene sequence: CDR1 SQVTM, CDR2 ANQGSEA. V lost 7 bases to trimming and J lost 4 bases; unmatched junction nucleotides: 7. The CDR3 DNA follows: TGCAGCGCCCCCCCGGGACTAGCGGGAGGAGAGACCCAGTACTTC. Protein sequence: CSAPPGLAGGETQYF.

CDR3 bases: TGTGCCAGCAGTTTAAGGGGGGGTGGTGAAAAACTGTTTTTT. Residues: CASSLRGGGEKLFF. This chain joins TRBV28 and TRBJ1-4, with D maybe TRBD1 (6 bases). V dropped 2 bases and J dropped 7 bases, with 11 bases sitting between them. CDR1 is MDHEN, CDR2 SYDVKM, per germline. The CDR3 is 14 amino acids. Full variable domain (outside the CDR3, taken from reference TRBV28 and TRBJ1-4): DVKVTQSSRYLVKRTGEKVFLECVQDMDHENMFWYRQDPGLGLRLIYFSYDVKMKEKGDIPEGYSVSREKKERFSLILESASTNQTSMYLCASSLRGGGEKLFFGSGTQLSVL.

The V gene is TRBV7-3, the J gene TRBJ2-5; weak D call: TRBD2 (6 bases). CDR1 and CDR2 (germline): SGHTA, FQGTGA. The CDR3 totals 15 residues. Between the trimmed V and J ends, which lost 1 base and 7 bases, there was a span of 16 bases. CDR3 nucleotides: TGTGCCAGCAGCTTAATGGGGATGGAGGGTACGACCCAGTACTTC. Translating it yields CASSLMGMEGTTQYF.

On this clone: The same CDR3 also results from other DNA sequences found in this sample. This chain uses TRBV28 with TRBJ2-7, with D hard to call. CDR1 and CDR2 (germline): MDHEN, SYDVKM. CDR3 length equals 11 residues. V lost 6 bases and J lost 3, with 6 bases in between. The CDR3 DNA reads TGTGCCAGCAGATCCAACTACGAGCAGTACTTC. Translating it yields CASRSNYEQYF.

V usage is TRBV7-2 and J usage is TRBJ2-7, with D perhaps assigned TRBD1 or TRBD2 (6 bases each). The V end was cut by 10 bases, the J end by 5 bases, with 18 bases between. Germline V lookup: CDR1 SGHTA, CDR2 FQGNSA. The CDR3 contains 13 residues. Written as DNA, the CDR3 is TGTGCCATCGGGGGCAGGGGAATCGACGAGCAGTACTTC. Translating it yields CAIGGRGIDEQYF.

V gene TRBV13 combines with J gene TRBJ2-3, with 7 positions matching TRBD1. Germline CDR1 and CDR2: PRHDT and FYEKMQ (reference sequence). The junction had 15 bases not matched to a gene; V was cut back by 5 bases and J by 10 bases. The CDR3 contains 15 residues. The CDR3 reads CASSGDSEFQSAQYF. The CDR3 nucleotides read TGTGCCAGCAGCGGGGACAGCGAGTTTCAGTCTGCGCAGTATTTT.

About this clone: Compared with germline, one end of the junction differs, possibly owing to a read error. The V gene is TRBV7-3, the J gene TRBJ1-2; possible D gene TRBD1, 6 bases. The CDR3 is 14 amino acids. The germline CDR1 and CDR2 sequences are SGHTA and FQGTGA. The CDR3 DNA reads as TGTGCCAGCAGCATAACCGGGACATCTGACGGCTACACCTTC. It is translated as CASSITGTSDGYTF.

This clone was seen only a few times. This chain links TRBV27 with TRBJ2-2; possibly TRBD1 or TRBD2 for D (5 bases each). The CDR3 runs to 14 residues. Per germline, CDR1 MNHEY and CDR2 SMNVEV (reference sequence). Between the trimmed V and J ends, which lost 6 bases and 7 bases, there was a span of 15 bases. The CDR3 is CASSRETGRGELFF. The CDR3 DNA follows: TGTGCCAGCAGCCGGGAAACAGGTCGCGGGGAGCTGTTTTTT.

This chain links TRBV4-3 with TRBJ2-5; 12 positions match TRBD2. Germline V gives CDR1 LGHNA, CDR2 YSLEER. This CDR3 contains 15 residues. Trimming at V came to 1 base and at J to 4 bases, leaving 1 base not matched to a gene. CDR3 protein: CASSQGTSGIETQYF. CDR3 bases: TGCGCCAGCAGCCAAGGGACTAGCGGGATAGAGACCCAGTACTTC.

This chain links TRBV10-3 with TRBJ2-7; D is possibly TRBD1 (6 bases). The V end lost 3 bases, the J end lost 2 bases, and 11 bases lay between the germline ends. CDR3 length: 14 residues. Per the germline V gene, CDR1 is ENHRY and CDR2 is SYGVKD. Here the CDR3 reads CAISDHREPYEQYF. DNA for the CDR3: TGTGCCATCAGTGACCACAGGGAGCCCTACGAGCAGTACTTC.

Many counts were recorded for this clone. The chain employs TRBV5-1 and TRBJ1-1; D call uncertain. Trimming removed 5 bases from V and 4 bases from J, with 15 bases in between. The CDR3 covers 14 residues. CDR1 and CDR2 (germline): SGHRS, YFSETQ. CDR3 residues: CASRPHDPFTEAFF. The CDR3 DNA follows: TGCGCCAGCAGACCACATGATCCTTTCACTGAAGCTTTCTTT.

There are a few counts of this clone. The chain uses TRBV5-4 and TRBJ1-5; D gene ambiguous. V was pared by 1 base and J by 3 bases, with 8 bases between. The CDR3 covers 14 residues. From germline, CDR1 is SGHNT and CDR2 YYREEE (reference sequence). CDR3 amino acids: CASSLWGNNQPQHF. The CDR3 DNA reads as TGTGCCAGCAGCTTGTGGGGAAACAATCAGCCCCAGCATTTT.

This clone was picked up a small number of times. The chain links TRBV7-9 to TRBJ2-2; 7 bases are a match to TRBD2. With 3 bases clipped from V and 9 bases from J, the junction kept 10 bases outside the gene matches. CDR1 is SEHNR and CDR2 is FQNEAQ in the germline V gene (reference sequence). CDR3 length: 15 amino acids. The chain's CDR3 is CASSFGAGSSRELFF. The CDR3 nucleotides are TGTGCCAGCAGCTTCGGAGCGGGGAGCAGCAGGGAGCTGTTTTTT.

This clone has just one count. The chain employs TRBV28 and TRBJ2-1; D is perhaps TRBD1 (5 bases). Trimming pared 4 bases from V and 4 bases from J, leaving 8 bases between. CDR1 and CDR2 from the germline V gene are MDHEN and SYDVKM. The CDR3 is 13 residues long. This CDR3 is CASSWGGYNEQFF. The CDR3 coding sequence is TGTGCCAGCAGTTGGGGCGGTTACAATGAGCAGTTCTTC.

The rearrangement links TRBV27 to TRBJ2-5; tentatively, D is TRBD1 (7 bases). V dropped 7 bases and J dropped 5 bases, with 20 bases sitting between them. The CDR3 runs to 15 residues. The germline gives CDR1 MNHEY, CDR2 SMNVEV (reference sequence). The CDR3: CASKDPQGGWETQYF. The DNA of the CDR3 is TGTGCCAGCAAAGACCCTCAGGGGGGTTGGGAGACCCAGTACTTC.

The V call is TRBV10-1, the J call TRBJ2-6; TRBD1 agrees at 8 bases. V was pared by 4 bases and J by 6 bases, with 2 bases of the junction left unmatched. Germline lookup yields CDR1 WNHNN and CDR2 SYGVQD (reference sequence). The CDR3 loop spans 14 amino acids. CDR3: CASSADREANVLTF. The CDR3 DNA follows: TGCGCCAGCAGTGCGGACAGGGAGGCCAACGTCCTGACTTTC.

V is TRBV7-3 and J is TRBJ2-7; possible D gene TRBD2, 7 bases. CDR3 length: 15 residues. The V and J ends lost 5 bases and 0 bases respectively, with 14 bases between them. CDR1 is SGHTA, CDR2 FQGTGA, per germline. CDR3: CASSINRGGSYEQYF. The CDR3 nucleotides are TGTGCCAGCAGCATCAATAGGGGGGGCTCCTACGAGCAGTACTTC.

The gene calls are TRBV10-3 and TRBJ2-3, with 9 bases that match TRBD2. Germline CDR1 and CDR2: ENHRY and SYGVKD. The V and J ends lost 8 bases and 5 bases, in that order; junction bases with no gene match: 5. This CDR3 spans 13 amino acids. The CDR3: CAIGGLAGDTQYF. The CDR3 DNA reads TGTGCCATCGGGGGACTAGCAGGAGATACGCAGTATTTT.

V usage is TRBV19 and J usage is TRBJ2-1; 12 bases align to TRBD2. The germline gives CDR1 LNHDA, CDR2 SQIVND (reference sequence). The CDR3 contains 15 residues. V lost 2 bases, J lost 6 bases, and 2 bases stayed unmatched. CDR3 DNA sequence: TGTGCCAGTAGTATACTAGCGGGAGGGATCAATGAGCAGTTCTTC. This codes for CASSILAGGINEQFF. Using reference TRBV19 and TRBJ2-1 for the parts outside the CDR3, the full variable domain is DGGITQSPKYLFRKEGQNVTLSCEQNLNHDAMYWYRQDPGQGLRLIYYSQIVNDFQKGDIAEGYSVSREKKESFPLTVTSAQKNPTAFYLCASSILAGGINEQFFGPGTRLTVL.

The chain couples TRBV5-1 to TRBJ2-5, with D hard to call. The germline V gene encodes CDR1 SGHRS and CDR2 YFSETQ. The CDR3 has 13 amino acids. The germline V and J ends were trimmed by 3 bases and 0 bases, with 6 bases remaining between them. In nucleotides, the CDR3 is TGCGCCAGCAGCTCTTCGTACCAAGAGACCCAGTACTTC. It is translated as CASSSSYQETQYF.

The sample holds one count of this clone. The rearrangement uses TRBV29-1 and TRBJ2-1; D ambiguous. CDR1 and CDR2 from the germline V gene are SQVTM and ANQGSEA. The germline V and J ends were trimmed by 0 bases and 6 bases, with 12 bases remaining between them. This CDR3 contains 14 residues. Written as DNA, the CDR3 is TGCAGCGTTGAAGATCGCAGGCGCGCCAATGAGCAGTTCTTC. The encoded protein is CSVEDRRRANEQFF.

This rearrangement joins TRBV5-1 to TRBJ2-5, with D uncertain. Germline V gene sequence: CDR1 SGHRS, CDR2 YFSETQ. The CDR3 has 15 residues. The V gene lost 0 bases and the J gene lost 4 bases, with 13 bases spanning the gap. The chain's CDR3 is CASSLAGSTRETQYF. The CDR3 nucleotides read TGCGCCAGCAGCTTGGCCGGGTCGACCCGAGAGACCCAGTACTTC. Filled out from reference TRBV5-1 and TRBJ2-5, the complete variable domain reads KAGVTQTPRYLIKTRGQQVTLSCSPISGHRSVSWYQQTPGQGLQFLFEYFSETQRNKGNFPGRFSGRQFSNSRSEMNVSTLELGDSALYLCASSLAGSTRETQYFGPGTRLLVL.

The chain links TRBV27 to TRBJ2-7; D may be TRBD2 (6 bases). The length of the CDR3 is 14 residues. The V end was cut by 2 bases, the J end by 4 bases, with 12 bases between. Looked up from germline, CDR1 is MNHEY and CDR2 is SMNVEV (reference sequence). The DNA for the CDR3 is TGTGCCAGCAGTTTACGGGGGAGGCAATACGAGCAGTACTTC. Amino acid sequence: CASSLRGRQYEQYF.

The chain links TRBV7-3 to TRBJ2-7, with TRBD1 matching 8 bases. This CDR3 is built from 13 residues. Germline V gene data show CDR1 as SGHTA and CDR2 as FQGTGA. V dropped 4 bases and J dropped 13; count of bases not matched to a gene: 12. CDR3 residues: CASSSFTGQGQYF. The CDR3 nucleotides are TGTGCCAGCAGCTCCTTTACCGGACAGGGCCAATACTTC.

The chain uses TRBV19 and TRBJ1-5; the D gene is possibly TRBD1 (6 bases). The CDR3 spans 13 residues. Germline CDR1 LNHDA, CDR2 SQIVND (reference sequence). The germline V and J ends were trimmed by 3 bases and 11 bases, with 14 bases remaining between them. The CDR3: CASSIAQGRTQHF. The DNA of the CDR3 is TGTGCCAGTAGTATTGCACAGGGCCGGACCCAGCATTTT. The variable domain in full, completed from reference TRBV19 and TRBJ1-5, reads DGGITQSPKYLFRKEGQNVTLSCEQNLNHDAMYWYRQDPGQGLRLIYYSQIVNDFQKGDIAEGYSVSREKKESFPLTVTSAQKNPTAFYLCASSIAQGRTQHFGDGTRLSIL.

The chain has TRBV2 and TRBJ1-1, with D unresolved. The CDR3 contains 11 residues. Trimming cost V 8 bases and J 5 bases, with 9 bases left between them. Germline V gene lookup returns CDR1 SNHLY and CDR2 FYNNEI. The CDR3 bases are TGTGCCAGCCTTCGCCGGACTGAAGCTTTCTTT. Its protein is CASLRRTEAFF.

This chain joins TRBV6-5 and TRBJ2-2; D may be TRBD1 (6 bases). This CDR3 is built from 15 residues. Germline V gene sequence: CDR1 MNHEY, CDR2 SVGAGI. V shed 0 bases and J shed 7 bases, with 12 bases lying between them. The DNA of the CDR3 is TGTGCCAGCAGTTACTCGAGTGGGGGCCACGGGGAGCTGTTTTTT. Translated: CASSYSSGGHGELFF.